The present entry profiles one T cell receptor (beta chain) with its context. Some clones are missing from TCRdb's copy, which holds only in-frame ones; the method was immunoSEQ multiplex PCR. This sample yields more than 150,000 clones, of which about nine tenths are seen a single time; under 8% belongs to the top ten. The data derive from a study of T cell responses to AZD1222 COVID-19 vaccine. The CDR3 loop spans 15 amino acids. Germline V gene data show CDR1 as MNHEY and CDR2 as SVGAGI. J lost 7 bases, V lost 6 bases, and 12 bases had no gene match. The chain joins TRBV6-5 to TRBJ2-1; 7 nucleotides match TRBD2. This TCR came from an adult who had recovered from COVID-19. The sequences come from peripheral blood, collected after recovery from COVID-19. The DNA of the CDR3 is TGTGCCAGCAGACTCAGGGAGGGAGTTAGGAATGAGCAGTTCTTC. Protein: CASRLREGVRNEQFF.